This is a list of T cell receptor beta chains from one sample in a study of identifying expanded T cells in peripheral blood. Only in-frame clones appear in the TCRdb table, and some are missing; sequencing was by immunoSEQ multiplex PCR. This table holds tens of thousands of clones, about 85% found once. Material: blood. The receptor source for this set is a person aged 18-70 years in good health. Both conserved end residues are part of each CDR3. Fields, in order: V gene, J gene, clone size, CDR3 protein. Where a row states a size, it is once, few, many or the class of an expanded clone; other rows omit it.

v_gene: TRBV7-2; j_gene: TRBJ2-3; abundance: NA; CDR3aa: CASSLGRGDTQYF
v_gene: TRBV7-8; j_gene: TRBJ2-5; abundance: NA; CDR3aa: CASSPRTSWETQYF
v_gene: TRBV6-5; j_gene: TRBJ1-1; abundance: NA; CDR3aa: CASSRIGGTEAFF
v_gene: TRBV5-1; j_gene: TRBJ2-1; abundance: NA; CDR3aa: CASSPLRGNEQFF
v_gene: TRBV14; j_gene: TRBJ1-2; abundance: few; CDR3aa: CASSQGGGYGYTF
v_gene: TRBV6-4; j_gene: TRBJ2-3; abundance: NA; CDR3aa: CASSTTTGGPDTQYF
v_gene: TRBV11-3; j_gene: TRBJ2-3; abundance: NA; CDR3aa: CASSSIAGADTQYF
v_gene: TRBV7-9; j_gene: TRBJ1-1; abundance: once; CDR3aa: CASTIQGNPEAFF
v_gene: TRBV27; j_gene: TRBJ1-2; abundance: NA; CDR3aa: CASSLGSRNYGYTF
v_gene: TRBV11-2; j_gene: TRBJ1-1; abundance: NA; CDR3aa: CASSLLAEAFF
v_gene: TRBV28; j_gene: TRBJ2-2; abundance: NA; CDR3aa: CASMSGSWTGELFF
v_gene: TRBV2; j_gene: TRBJ1-4; abundance: NA; CDR3aa: CASSERSKAGEKLFF
v_gene: TRBV7-2; j_gene: TRBJ2-3; abundance: once; CDR3aa: CASSLWRGSDTQYF
v_gene: TRBV30; j_gene: TRBJ1-1; abundance: once; CDR3aa: CAWNSEGRGRRAFF